This passage covers 7 T cell receptor beta chains from one sample sequenced in a study of T-cell memory formation after mild COVID-19. TCRdb ran MiXCR on the 5' RACE reads and lists one entry per CDR3 protein. The sample has 110,000 or so distinct CDR3 sequences; roughly 19% are singletons. Sequenced input: PBMCs or a T cell subset sorted from them (not recorded which). The receptors stem from a young man who had mild COVID-19 (a few samples of this study predate the infection). Cell type and time point are not known.

This clonotype was seen a single time. The gene calls are TRBV7-9 and TRBJ1-1, with D hard to call. The germline V gene encodes CDR1 SEHNR and CDR2 FQNEAQ (reference sequence). V lost 6 bases, J lost 0 bases, and 23 bases lay in between. The CDR3 loop spans 18 amino acids. In DNA form, the CDR3 reads TGTGCCAGCAGTTCCGGAGTAGGAAAGGGATGGGTGAACACTGAAGCTTTCTTT. It specifies CASSSGVGKGWVNTEAFF.

This clonotype was seen more than once but under ten times. The rearrangement uses TRBV5-5 and TRBJ2-2, with D possibly called TRBD1 or TRBD2 (5 bases each). Germline V gene lookup returns CDR1 SGHKS and CDR2 YYEKEE (reference sequence). The ends were cut back, 1 base at V and 4 bases at J, with 14 bases in the middle. This CDR3 has 16 residues. The chain's CDR3 is CASSLRLPGATGELFF. The CDR3 DNA reads as TGTGCCAGCAGCTTGCGGCTACCCGGGGCCACCGGGGAGCTGTTTTTT.

CDR3 DNA sequence: TGTGCCAGCTCACAGATGCAGGGACAGAAAGAGACCCAGTACTTC. Translated: CASSQMQGQKETQYF. V gene TRBV18 combines with J gene TRBJ2-5, with TRBD1 identical over 7 bases. Germline loops: CDR1 KGHSH, CDR2 LQKENI. V lost 4 bases and J lost 3; bases outside the gene matches: 8. The CDR3 is 15 amino acids.

This clonotype was counted at least ten times. The chain employs TRBV5-1 and TRBJ1-3; D unresolved. The germline V and J ends were trimmed by 2 bases and 4 bases, with 10 bases remaining between them. The CDR3 is 14 residues long. The germline V gene encodes CDR1 SGHRS and CDR2 YFSETQ. CDR3: CASSLRTGGNTIYF. The CDR3, as DNA: TGCGCCAGCAGCTTAAGGACGGGGGGAAACACCATATATTTT.

In the case of this clonotype: One end of the junction varies from germline; a read error may be responsible. This chain connects TRBV6-1 to TRBJ2-5; the match to TRBD1 covers 7 bases. The CDR3 consists of 14 residues. CDR1 MNHNS and CDR2 SASEGT come from the germline V gene. The CDR3 nucleotides are TGTGCCAGCAGTGCGCGAGGGGGCCAAGTGACCCAGTACTTC. Translated, it gives CASSARGGQVTQYF.

V and J are TRBV7-9 and TRBJ2-3; D not resolved. CDR3 length: 12 residues. Per germline, CDR1 SEHNR and CDR2 FQNEAQ (reference sequence). V was trimmed by 5 bases and J by 2 bases, leaving 5 bases between them. The CDR3: CASSLFTDTQYF. Here the CDR3 DNA reads TGTGCCAGCAGCCTCTTCACAGATACGCAGTATTTT. Supplemented by reference TRBV7-9 and TRBJ2-3, the full variable domain reads DTGVSQNPRHKITKRGQNVTFRCDPISEHNRLYWYRQTLGQGPEFLTYFQNEAQLEKSRLLSDRFSAERPKGSFSTLEIQRTEQGDSAMYLCASSLFTDTQYFGPGTRLTVL.

This clonotype was seen more than once but under ten times. V usage is TRBV5-1 and J usage is TRBJ1-6, with TRBD1 matching over 7 bases. Germline values: CDR1 SGHRS, CDR2 YFSETQ. The CDR3 length is 14 residues. The ends lost 3 bases at V and 7 bases at J; junction bases unmatched: 4. CDR3 protein: CASSSQTGNSPLHF. The CDR3 nucleotides are TGCGCCAGCAGCTCCCAGACAGGGAATTCACCCCTCCACTTT. The full variable domain, in which reference TRBV5-1 and TRBJ1-6 provide the parts outside the CDR3, is KAGVTQTPRYLIKTRGQQVTLSCSPISGHRSVSWYQQTPGQGLQFLFEYFSETQRNKGNFPGRFSGRQFSNSRSEMNVSTLELGDSALYLCASSSQTGNSPLHFGNGTRLTVT.